These 16 T cell receptor beta chains came from one sample sequenced in a study of blood T cell repertoires in COVID-19. This table comes from immunoSEQ multiplex PCR, and its TCRdb copy is limited to in-frame clones, with some not included. The sample has 260,000 or so clones, under 90% seen once. Material for sequencing was PBMCs or T cells enriched from blood (not recorded which). The receptors originated from a man younger than 30 who had recovered from COVID-19.

The chain uses TRBV7-9 and TRBJ1-5; TRBD1 matches 9 bases. V lost 5 bases to trimming and J lost 0 bases; unmatched junction nucleotides: 5. The CDR3 covers 16 residues. Per the germline V gene, CDR1 is SEHNR and CDR2 is FQNEAQ (reference sequence). This CDR3 is CASSPQGASSNQPQHF. In DNA form, the CDR3 reads TGTGCCAGCAGCCCACAGGGGGCATCTAGCAATCAGCCCCAGCATTTT. The full variable domain, its missing parts supplied by reference TRBV7-9 and TRBJ1-5, is DTGVSQNPRHKITKRGQNVTFRCDPISEHNRLYWYRQTLGQGPEFLTYFQNEAQLEKSRLLSDRFSAERPKGSFSTLEIQRTEQGDSAMYLCASSPQGASSNQPQHFGDGTRLSIL.

This clone has only one observation. In DNA, the CDR3 is TGTGCCAGCAGCCAAGAAGGAGGGTCGAATGAAAAACTGTTTTTT. This gives the protein CASSQEGGSNEKLFF. The V and J genes are TRBV3-1 (or the pseudogene TRBV3-2) and TRBJ1-4; D gene ambiguous. V lost 0 bases and J lost 5, with 10 bases in between. CDR3 length: 15 residues. Germline V lookup: CDR1 LGHDT, CDR2 YNNKEL (reference sequence).

The chain recombines TRBV18 with TRBJ2-3, with 8 bases identical to TRBD2. Germline V gene lookup returns CDR1 KGHSH and CDR2 LQKENI. With V trimmed by 1 base and J by 4 bases, 7 bases remained unmatched. The CDR3 sequence is 16 residues long. DNA for the CDR3: TGTGCCAGCTCACCACTCGGGGGGGGTTCGGCAGATACGCAGTATTTT. Residues: CASSPLGGGSADTQYF.

The chain links TRBV9 to TRBJ2-5, with D possibly being TRBD1 (5 bases). This CDR3 contains 15 residues. Germline V gives CDR1 SGDLS, CDR2 YYNGEE. V was cut by 1 base and J by 2 bases, with 12 bases left in between. CDR3 protein: CASSVFQGKQETQYF. DNA for the CDR3: TGTGCCAGCAGCGTATTTCAGGGTAAACAAGAGACCCAGTACTTC. Drawing the rest from reference TRBV9 and TRBJ2-5, the complete variable domain is DSGVTQTPKHLITATGQRVTLRCSPRSGDLSVYWYQQSLDQGLQFLIQYYNGEERAKGNILERFSAQQFPDLHSELNLSSLELGDSALYFCASSVFQGKQETQYFGPGTRLLVL.

V is TRBV28 and J is TRBJ2-1, with D tentatively TRBD1 (5 bases). This CDR3 region has 14 residues. Germline V gene data show CDR1 as MDHEN and CDR2 as SYDVKM. V shed 3 bases and J shed 3 bases, with 9 bases lying between them. The CDR3 here is CASSFDSSYNEQFF. CDR3 DNA: TGTGCCAGCAGTTTCGACAGCAGCTACAATGAGCAGTTCTTC. The full variable domain, rest sourced from reference TRBV28 and TRBJ2-1, is DVKVTQSSRYLVKRTGEKVFLECVQDMDHENMFWYRQDPGLGLRLIYFSYDVKMKEKGDIPEGYSVSREKKERFSLILESASTNQTSMYLCASSFDSSYNEQFFGPGTRLTVL.

This rearrangement joins TRBV6-5 to TRBJ1-4; D is possibly TRBD1 (5 bases). V was shortened by 4 bases and J by 3 bases, with 9 bases between the two germline ends. Germline loops: CDR1 MNHEY, CDR2 SVGAGI. This CDR3 has 14 residues. The CDR3 DNA is TGTGCCAGCAGTTTCAGGGTCCCTAATGAAAAACTGTTTTTT. Protein product: CASSFRVPNEKLFF.

The gene calls are TRBV4-1 and TRBJ1-1; D gene unclear. The V gene lost 1 base and the J gene lost 0 bases, with 9 bases spanning the gap. CDR3 length: 15 residues. Germline CDR1 is MGHRA and CDR2 is YSYEKL. The CDR3 reads CASSQGVDLNTEAFF. The CDR3 DNA reads TGCGCCAGCAGCCAAGGGGTCGACTTGAACACTGAAGCTTTCTTT.

The chain links TRBV5-8 to TRBJ2-5; 11 bases are a match to TRBD2. The V gene's germline CDR1 is SGHTS and CDR2 YDEGEE. With V trimmed by 0 bases and J by 3 bases, 4 bases remained unmatched. The CDR3 totals 16 residues. Written as DNA, the CDR3 is TGTGCCAGCAGCTTGGGTGGGACTAGCGGTAAAGAGACCCAGTACTTC. This encodes CASSLGGTSGKETQYF.

This clone was picked up one time. The chain combines TRBV4-2 with TRBJ2-1, with a possible D match to TRBD2 (6 bases). V was cut by 2 bases and J by 0 bases, with 14 bases left in between. Germline V gene lookup returns CDR1 LGHNA and CDR2 YNFKEQ. The CDR3 loop spans 17 amino acids. The CDR3 DNA reads TGTGCCAGCAGCCAAAAACTAGCTGGAGACTCCTACAATGAGCAGTTCTTC. Protein product: CASSQKLAGDSYNEQFF.

The chain uses TRBV30 and TRBJ1-6; D not resolved. V shed 1 base and J shed 10 bases, with 8 bases lying between them. Germline CDR1 GTSNPN, CDR2 SVGIG (reference sequence). The CDR3 totals 12 residues. CDR3 sequence reads: CAWSASLSPLHF. The DNA for the CDR3 is TGTGCCTGGAGTGCCTCCCTCTCACCCCTCCACTTT. Using reference TRBV30 and TRBJ1-6 for the parts outside the CDR3, the full variable domain is SQTIHQWPATLVQPVGSPLSLECTVEGTSNPNLYWYRQAAGRGLQLLFYSVGIGQISSEVPQNLSASRPQDRQFILSSKKLLLSDSGFYLCAWSASLSPLHFGNGTRLTVT.

The sample holds a few counts of this clone. The chain recombines TRBV10-2 with TRBJ2-2; D gene ambiguous. V was cut by 6 bases and J by 1 base, with 9 bases left in between. The CDR3 spans 14 residues. CDR1 WSHSY and CDR2 SAAADI come from the germline V gene. The CDR3 DNA reads as TGCGCCAGCAGAGAAGACAAGAACACCGGGGAGCTGTTTTTT. Protein: CASREDKNTGELFF.

This rearrangement joins TRBV10-3 to TRBJ2-2, with D hard to call. The V end lost 7 bases, the J end lost 0 bases, and 15 bases lay between the germline ends. The CDR3 spans 16 residues. Germline V gives CDR1 ENHRY, CDR2 SYGVKD. The chain's CDR3 is CAITRSTSANTGELFF. In DNA form, the CDR3 reads TGTGCCATCACTAGAAGTACGTCGGCGAACACCGGGGAGCTGTTTTTT.

J is TRBJ2-1 and V is TRBV11-3; 9 bases line up with TRBD2. CDR3 length equals 16 residues. The junction had 10 bases not matched to a gene; V was cut back by 2 bases and J by 8 bases. Germline CDR1 reads SGHNT; CDR2 reads YENEEA. DNA for the CDR3: TGTGCCAGCAGCTTATCGATTAGCGGGAGTTCGGATGAGCAGTTCTTC. This encodes CASSLSISGSSDEQFF. The full variable domain, completed using reference TRBV11-3 and TRBJ2-1, is EAGVVQSPRYKIIEKKQPVAFWCNPISGHNTLYWYLQNLGQGPELLIRYENEEAVDDSQLPKDRFSAERLKGVDSTLKIQPAELGDSAVYLCASSLSISGSSDEQFFGPGTRLTVL.

The gene calls are TRBV19 and TRBJ1-1; D is ambiguous. The CDR3 runs 11 residues. Germline lookup yields CDR1 LNHDA and CDR2 SQIVND (reference sequence). V was clipped by 4 bases and J by 11 bases, with 11 bases between them. The CDR3 DNA reads TGTGCCAGTAGTACGAACGGAGGCGCTTTCTTT. It translates to CASSTNGGAFF. Using reference TRBV19 and TRBJ1-1 for the parts outside the CDR3, the full variable domain is DGGITQSPKYLFRKEGQNVTLSCEQNLNHDAMYWYRQDPGQGLRLIYYSQIVNDFQKGDIAEGYSVSREKKESFPLTVTSAQKNPTAFYLCASSTNGGAFFGQGTRLTVV.

This chain connects TRBV10-3 to TRBJ2-7; maybe TRBD1 (6 bases). V lost 5 bases, J lost 0 bases, and 8 bases lay in between. The CDR3 spans 13 residues. Looked up from germline, CDR1 is ENHRY and CDR2 is SYGVKD. For the CDR3, the DNA is TGTGCCATCAGTCGGGACAACTCCTACGAGCAGTACTTC. It is translated as CAISRDNSYEQYF.

J is TRBJ2-1 and V is TRBV27; possibly TRBD1 for D (5 bases). The CDR3 is 15 residues long. The germline gives CDR1 MNHEY, CDR2 SMNVEV (reference sequence). Trimming left V 0 bases short and J 4 bases short, with 10 bases between. The DNA of the CDR3 is TGTGCCAGCAGTTTATCTTTTCAGGGTTACAATGAGCAGTTCTTC. Translated: CASSLSFQGYNEQFF.